The text below deals with one TCR beta chain. The antigen it recognizes is unknown. Base qualities are not recorded, but no much larger clone differs from it by a single base. To identify antigen-specific CD4+ T cell clonotypes by their expansion, the ViraFEST assay first stimulated PBMC with viral peptide pools and then applied TCR sequencing. After approximately 11 days of culture, CD4+ T cells were isolated with the EasySep CD4+ T cell isolation kit. Healthy vaccine recipients had no prior SARS-CoV-2 infection, confirmed by negative nucleocapsid antibodies before and after vaccination. Roughly 1.9 million PBMC per well were cultured with approximately 10 ug/ml peptides in IMDM containing 5% human AB serum, roughly 10 IU/ml IL-2 and gentamicin. On days 3 and 7, half of the culture medium was replaced with fresh IL-2-containing medium. Each peptide stimulation condition was cultured in triplicate wells unless otherwise noted. Using Ficoll-Paque Plus gradient centrifugation, PBMC were separated from whole blood and then either used fresh or cryopreserved at -140C. The overlapping peptide pools covered the spike proteins of SARS-CoV-2 as well as those of the common cold coronaviruses HCoV-NL63, HCoV-OC43 and HCoV-229E. Genomic DNA was extracted from cultured CD4+ T cells with the QIAamp micro DNA kit.

The data belong to a study of vaccination effects on CD4 cells after COVID-19 (dated by TCRdb to between 2022 and 2023). As for the study more broadly: Each participant received two doses of an mRNA SARS-CoV-2 vaccine, either BNT162b2 or mRNA-1273. In both COVID-19 convalescent patients and infection-naive vaccine recipients, the study compared SARS-CoV-2 spike-specific CD4+ TCR repertoires from before mRNA vaccination with those from after it. Altogether, 10 COVID-19 convalescent patients and a handful of SARS-CoV-2-naive healthy vaccine recipients made up the full study. Cultures from other donors in the study were sequenced using the Oncomine TCR Beta short-read assay on an Illumina iSeq 100. The study at large found these results: In healthy vaccine recipients, vaccine-induced clones were almost all SARS-CoV-2 mono-reactive, with only 1 of 255 cross-reactive with common cold coronaviruses. The study was limited by a small number of convalescent patients and lacked early post-infection timepoints. Clones induced by infection and clones induced by vaccination both contracted markedly at late timepoints after vaccination, which fits with T cell responses waning over time.

Reading from cysteine to phenylalanine, the CDR3 counts 15 amino acids. Of the read, only the CDR3 DNA is kept; its 45 bases are in frame from base 1. Trimming at the junction amounts to 6 bases on V and 4 bases on J, and the germline ends lie 18 bases apart. The germline V gene (reference sequence) specifies MNHEY as CDR1 and SMNVEV as CDR2. Libraries were constructed by the immunoSEQ multiplex PCR assay. DNA from the CD4+ T cells that had been cultured and isolated underwent TCR beta CDR3 sequencing. Per the source publication's procedure: The analysis removed non-productive TCR sequences, trimmed reads to the CDR3 region, and retained only CDR3s that were 7 or more amino acids long. The MANAFEST web app was used to pick out antigen-specific clonotypes by comparing their expansion in peptide wells with that in reference cultures. To count as positive, a clone had to show expansion at FDR<0.05 compared with the reference and with all other wells, an odds ratio above 5, and a frequency above 0.1% in two replicate wells. Cross-reactive clonotypes were defined as significantly expanded in SARS-CoV-2 spike wells and in at least one common cold coronavirus spike condition. Using the stringdist R package, CDR3 similarity was measured by Levenshtein distance, and unrooted trees were constructed with ape in R 3.6.1. Drawn from immuneACCESS, this table holds only the in-frame rearrangements with V and J called that TCRdb kept. Clones are partly lost; checked studies trace under half to an unresolved V gene and leave the rest unexplained. From that table come the V and J calls and clone size; the DNA was used to work out D and trimming. For this sample the table gives about 43,000 clones, of which roughly four fifths were detected only once. The ten largest clones capture 10% to 13% of the sample.

The chain uses TRBV27 and TRBJ1-1; the D gene is perhaps TRBD1, from 6 matching bases. This receptor was obtained from a human donor who received a COVID-19 vaccine. The sequences come from CD4+ T cells from PBMCs cultured with SARS-CoV-2 spike peptides, collected before COVID-19 vaccination. This specimen's cell subset or site label, interpreted: SARS-CoV-2 spike overlapping peptide pool stimulation. The nucleotide sequence is TGTGCCAGCAGCCAGCCAGGGCGGGGGCTCACTGAAGCTTTCTTT. This encodes CASSQPGRGLTEAFF.